These T cell receptor beta chains were read from a single sample in a study of persistence of HIV-infected CD4 T cells. Their recognized antigens are unknown. Clones were sequenced by immunoSEQ multiplex PCR, and TCRdb holds only the in-frame ones, with some missing. The sample carries about 37,000 clones, roughly 87% recorded once. This material consisted of CD4+ T cells sorted from PBMCs after roughly 18-hour stimulation, taken from a patient who received antiretroviral therapy. These receptors came from an adult man with HIV who was CMV-seropositive. CDR3s include the opening cysteine and the closing phenylalanine or tryptophan. D genes are given only for firm matches. Only some rows state a clone size, as once, few, many or a class for expanded clones.

abundance,v_gene,d_gene,j_gene,CDR3aa,CDR3nt
.,TRBV30,TRBD1,TRBJ1-2,CAWAVRDSSSFYGYTF,TGTGCCTGGGCCGTCCGGGACAGTTCTTCCTTCTATGGCTACACCTTC
.,TRBV10-1,.,TRBJ2-7,CASSEAGRNEQYF,TGCGCCAGCAGTGAGGCGGGCCGGAACGAGCAGTACTTC
.,TRBV6-4,.,TRBJ1-2,CASSDMASSYGYTF,TGTGCCAGCAGTGATATGGCTTCCTCATATGGCTACACCTTC
.,TRBV7-2,.,TRBJ1-2,CASSLDKGRGYGYTF,TGTGCCAGCAGCTTAGATAAGGGCCGCGGCTATGGCTACACCTTC
.,TRBV25-1,.,TRBJ1-2,CASSGTVLGYTF,TGTGCCAGCAGTGGGACAGTTCTTGGCTACACCTTC
.,TRBV7-2,.,TRBJ1-2,CASSSDRVYGYTF,TGTGCCAGCAGTTCGGACAGAGTCTATGGCTACACCTTC
.,TRBV6-6,.,TRBJ2-6,CASSPRGSGANVLTF,TGTGCCAGCTCACCCCGCGGCTCTGGGGCCAACGTCCTGACTTTC
.,TRBV7-9,TRBD2,TRBJ2-7,CASSLVVAGTYEQYF,TGTGCCAGCAGCTTAGTAGTAGCGGGGACCTACGAGCAGTACTTC
.,TRBV9,TRBD2,TRBJ2-1,CASSVADGGRRDNEQFF,TGTGCCAGCAGCGTAGCGGACGGCGGGAGGAGGGACAATGAGCAGTTCTTC
.,TRBV2,.,TRBJ2-7,CASSIRNSGTAVTYEQYF,TGTGCCAGCTCTATACGTAACTCCGGGACGGCCGTTACCTACGAGCAGTACTTC
.,TRBV5-1,TRBD1,TRBJ2-7,CASRPGQEAYEQYF,TGCGCCAGTCGACCGGGACAGGAAGCCTACGAGCAGTACTTC
.,TRBV27,.,TRBJ2-7,CASSLYADSYEQYF,TGTGCCAGCAGTTTATATGCGGATTCCTACGAGCAGTACTTC
.,TRBV5-4,.,TRBJ2-2,CASSSKAGMNTGELFF,TGTGCCAGCAGTTCAAAGGCAGGGATGAACACCGGGGAGCTGTTTTTT
.,TRBV27,.,TRBJ2-4,CASVGRGLGKNIQYF,TGTGCCAGCGTAGGGCGGGGGCTCGGCAAAAACATTCAGTACTTC
once,TRBV23-1,.,TRBJ1-6,CAHLRDTSSYNSPLHF,TGCGCCCATCTCCGGGACACAAGCTCCTATAATTCACCCCTCCACTTT
.,TRBV5-1,TRBD1,TRBJ2-5,CASSPTGDGMKTQYF,TGCGCCAGCAGCCCGACAGGGGACGGGATGAAGACCCAGTACTTC
.,TRBV5-1,.,TRBJ1-5,CASSLDGMGNQPQHF,TGCGCCAGCAGCTTGGATGGTATGGGCAATCAGCCCCAGCATTTT
.,TRBV11-3,.,TRBJ2-7,CASSLTADSYEQYF,TGTGCCAGCAGCTTAACGGCCGACTCCTACGAGCAGTACTTC
.,TRBV5-6,TRBD1,TRBJ2-7,CASSLGTGAFYEQYF,TGTGCCAGCAGCTTGGGGACAGGGGCGTTCTACGAGCAGTACTTC
.,TRBV2,.,TRBJ2-7,CASSVSRDPEQYF,TGTGCCAGCAGTGTAAGTAGAGACCCCGAGCAGTACTTC
once,TRBV7-8,.,TRBJ1-2,CASSLAGFHQGGYTF,TGTGCCAGCAGCTTAGCGGGGTTCCATCAAGGTGGCTACACCTTC
few,TRBV7-8,.,TRBJ1-1,CASSAREGWTEAFF,TGTGCCAGCAGCGCCCGAGAGGGGTGGACTGAAGCTTTCTTT
.,TRBV12-3/TRBV12-4,.,TRBJ1-2,CASSNEAVYGYTF,TGTGCCAGCAGTAACGAGGCCGTTTATGGCTACACCTTC
few,TRBV15,TRBD2,TRBJ2-2,CATSRDPGGSASGELFF,TGTGCCACCAGCAGAGATCCGGGCGGGAGCGCCTCCGGGGAGCTGTTTTTT
.,TRBV6-5,.,TRBJ2-2,CASSRTRGELFF,TGTGCCAGCAGTAGGACCCGCGGGGAGCTGTTTTTT
.,TRBV6-4,TRBD1,TRBJ1-4,CASHGITGVDEKLFF,TGTGCCAGCCATGGAATCACAGGGGTTGATGAAAAACTGTTTTTT
once,TRBV15,TRBD2,TRBJ2-3,CATSRGGGNTDTQYF,TGTGCCACCAGCAGAGGCGGGGGTAACACAGATACGCAGTATTTT
.,TRBV19,.,TRBJ2-2,CASSDPGSNPGELFF,TGTGCCAGTAGTGATCCAGGGAGTAACCCCGGGGAGCTGTTTTTT
once,TRBV28,TRBD1,TRBJ2-7,CASSLSGTGGGYEQYF,TGTGCCAGCAGTCTATCCGGGACAGGGGGCGGGTACGAGCAGTACTTC
.,TRBV5-4,TRBD1,TRBJ2-5,CASSFGQGPGKETQYF,TGTGCCAGCAGTTTCGGACAGGGGCCTGGGAAAGAGACCCAGTACTTC
.,TRBV7-2,.,TRBJ2-7,CASSRNRINSYEQYF,TGTGCCAGCAGTCGAAACCGCATCAACTCCTACGAGCAGTACTTC
once,TRBV19,.,TRBJ1-1,CASSIDRNTEAFF,TGTGCCAGTAGTATAGATCGGAACACTGAAGCTTTCTTT
.,TRBV30,.,TRBJ2-7,CAWTPPRGSYEQYF,TGTGCCTGGACCCCCCCGCGGGGCTCCTACGAGCAGTACTTC
.,TRBV5-6,.,TRBJ2-7,CASSLGAAAYEQYF,TGTGCCAGCAGCTTGGGGGCCGCCGCCTACGAGCAGTACTTC
.,TRBV5-6,.,TRBJ1-2,CASSRLVGTPVYYGYTF,TGTGCCAGCAGCCGACTAGTGGGGACCCCTGTCTACTATGGCTACACCTTC
.,TRBV12-3/TRBV12-4,TRBD1,TRBJ2-5,CASSSGTVIKYF,TGTGCCAGCAGTTCCGGGACAGTAATTAAGTACTTC
few,TRBV28,TRBD1,TRBJ1-4,CASSLRDRGPRLFF,TGTGCCAGCAGTTTACGGGACAGGGGCCCTCGGCTGTTTTTT
.,TRBV29-1,.,TRBJ2-1,CSVVRRRVEDEQFF,TGCAGCGTTGTGCGGAGGAGGGTAGAGGATGAGCAGTTCTTC
few,TRBV5-1,.,TRBJ1-6,CASSFFQGLNSPLHF,TGCGCCAGCAGCTTTTTTCAGGGGCTAAATTCACCCCTCCACTTT
.,TRBV7-2,TRBD2,TRBJ2-7,CASSFGAGTSGGYEQYF,TGTGCCAGCAGCTTTGGGGCGGGCACTAGCGGGGGCTACGAGCAGTACTTC
few,TRBV2,.,TRBJ1-5,CASSGRENQPQHF,TGTGCCAGCAGTGGGAGGGAGAATCAGCCCCAGCATTTT
.,TRBV7-3,TRBD2,TRBJ2-1,CASSLKEGGSRNEQFF,TGTGCCAGCAGCCTTAAGGAGGGCGGGAGTAGAAATGAGCAGTTCTTC
few,TRBV14,.,TRBJ1-1,CASSQPSHRRGEAFF,TGTGCCAGCAGCCAACCGTCCCACCGCCGAGGTGAAGCTTTCTTT
.,TRBV6-2/TRBV6-3,TRBD1,TRBJ2-5,CASTPPGQGRKTQYF,TGTGCCAGCACCCCGCCGGGACAGGGGAGAAAGACCCAGTACTTC
.,TRBV5-1,.,TRBJ2-4,CASSLDSQQAVAKNIQYF,TGCGCCAGCAGCTTGGACAGCCAACAGGCTGTAGCCAAAAACATTCAGTACTTC
.,TRBV2,.,TRBJ2-2,CASSLGVTGELFF,TGTGCCAGCAGCCTAGGAGTGACCGGGGAGCTGTTTTTT
.,TRBV6-1,.,TRBJ1-5,CASSEVGGGQPQHF,TGTGCCAGCAGTGAAGTTGGGGGAGGTCAGCCCCAGCATTTT